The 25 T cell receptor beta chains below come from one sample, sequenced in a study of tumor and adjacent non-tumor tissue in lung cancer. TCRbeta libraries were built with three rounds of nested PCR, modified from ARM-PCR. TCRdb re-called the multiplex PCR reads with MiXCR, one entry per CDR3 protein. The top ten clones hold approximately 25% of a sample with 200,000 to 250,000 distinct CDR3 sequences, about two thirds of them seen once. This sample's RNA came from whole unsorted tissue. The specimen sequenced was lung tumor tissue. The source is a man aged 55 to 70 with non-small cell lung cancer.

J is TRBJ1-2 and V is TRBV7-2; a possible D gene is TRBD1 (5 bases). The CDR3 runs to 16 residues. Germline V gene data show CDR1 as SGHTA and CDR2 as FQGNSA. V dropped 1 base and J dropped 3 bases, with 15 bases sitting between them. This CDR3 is CASSLEGTQGYYGYTF. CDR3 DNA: TGTGCCAGCAGCTTAGAGGGTACTCAGGGTTACTATGGCTACACCTTC.

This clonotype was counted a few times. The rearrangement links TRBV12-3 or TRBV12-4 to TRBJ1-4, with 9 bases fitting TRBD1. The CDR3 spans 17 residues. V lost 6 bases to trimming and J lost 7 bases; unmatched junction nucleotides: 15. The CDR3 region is CASSQRFQQGAGEKLFF. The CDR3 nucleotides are TGTGCCAGCAGCCAACGTTTCCAACAGGGGGCGGGTGAAAAACTGTTTTTT.

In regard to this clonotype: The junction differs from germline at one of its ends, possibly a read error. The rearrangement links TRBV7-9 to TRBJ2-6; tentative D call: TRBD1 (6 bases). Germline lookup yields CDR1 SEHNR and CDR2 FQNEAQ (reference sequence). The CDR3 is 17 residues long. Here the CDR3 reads CTSSLLGHSSGTNVLTF. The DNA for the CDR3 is TGTACCAGCAGCTTACTGGGACACTCCTCTGGGACCAACGTCCTGACTTTC.

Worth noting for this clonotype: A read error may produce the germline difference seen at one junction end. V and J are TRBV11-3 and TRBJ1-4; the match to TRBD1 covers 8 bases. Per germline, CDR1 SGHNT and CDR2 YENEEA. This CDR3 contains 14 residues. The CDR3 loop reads CASSSRQGNEILFF. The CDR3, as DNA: TGTGCCAGCAGCTCGCGACAGGGGAATGAAATACTGTTTTTT.

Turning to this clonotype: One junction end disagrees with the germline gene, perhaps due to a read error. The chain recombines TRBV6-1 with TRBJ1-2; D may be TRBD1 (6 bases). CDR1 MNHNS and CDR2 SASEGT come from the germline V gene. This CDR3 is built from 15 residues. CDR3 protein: CASSEKGGQPYGYIF. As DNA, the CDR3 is TGTGCCAGCAGTGAAAAGGGCGGACAGCCCTATGGCTACATCTTC.

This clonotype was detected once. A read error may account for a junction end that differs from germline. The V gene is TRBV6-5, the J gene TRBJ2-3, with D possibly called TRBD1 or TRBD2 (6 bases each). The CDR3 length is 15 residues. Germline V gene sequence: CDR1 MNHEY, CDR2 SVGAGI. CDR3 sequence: CASRDKVGGTYTQFF. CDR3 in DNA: TGTGCCAGCAGAGACAAGGTCGGGGGCACATATACGCAGTTTTTT.

This CDR3 reads CASSHRVPSYEQYF. CDR3 bases: TGCGCCAGCAGCCACAGGGTCCCATCCTACGAGCAGTACTTC. The V and J genes are TRBV4-3 and TRBJ2-7; D is perhaps TRBD1 (5 bases). Per germline, CDR1 LGHNA and CDR2 YSLEER. V dropped 3 bases and J dropped 1 base, with 10 bases sitting between them. The CDR3 contains 14 residues.

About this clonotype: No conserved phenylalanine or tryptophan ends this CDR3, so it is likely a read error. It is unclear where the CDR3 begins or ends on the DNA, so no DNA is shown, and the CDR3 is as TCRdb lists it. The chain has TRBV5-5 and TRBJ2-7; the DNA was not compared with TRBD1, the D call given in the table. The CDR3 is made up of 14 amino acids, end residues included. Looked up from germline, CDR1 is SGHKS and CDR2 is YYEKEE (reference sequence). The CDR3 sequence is CASSHAGQSYEEYL.

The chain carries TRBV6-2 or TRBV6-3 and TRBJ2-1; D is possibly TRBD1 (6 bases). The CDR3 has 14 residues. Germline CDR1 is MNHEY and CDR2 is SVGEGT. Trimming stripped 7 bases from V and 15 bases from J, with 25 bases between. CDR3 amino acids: CASTDRTASNKRFF. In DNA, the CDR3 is TGTGCCAGCACCGACCGGACAGCCAGCAATAAGCGGTTCTTC.

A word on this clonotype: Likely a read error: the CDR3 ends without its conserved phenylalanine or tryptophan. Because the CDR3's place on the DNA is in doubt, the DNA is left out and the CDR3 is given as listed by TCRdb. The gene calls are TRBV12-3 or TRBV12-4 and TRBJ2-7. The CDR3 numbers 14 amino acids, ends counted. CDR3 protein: CASSFGVQPQEQYL.

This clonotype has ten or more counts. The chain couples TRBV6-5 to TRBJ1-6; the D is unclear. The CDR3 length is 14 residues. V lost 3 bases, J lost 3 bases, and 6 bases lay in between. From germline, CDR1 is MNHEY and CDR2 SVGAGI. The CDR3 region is CASSYGDYNSPLHF. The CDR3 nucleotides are TGTGCCAGCAGTTATGGGGACTATAATTCACCCCTCCACTTT.

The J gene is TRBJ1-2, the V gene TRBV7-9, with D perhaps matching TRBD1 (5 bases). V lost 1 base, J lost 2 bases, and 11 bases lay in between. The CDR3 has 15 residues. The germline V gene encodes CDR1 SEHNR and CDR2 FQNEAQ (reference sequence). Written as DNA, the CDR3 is TGTGCCAGCAGCTTAGGCCCGGGGCTCAACTATGGCTACACCTTC. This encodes CASSLGPGLNYGYTF.

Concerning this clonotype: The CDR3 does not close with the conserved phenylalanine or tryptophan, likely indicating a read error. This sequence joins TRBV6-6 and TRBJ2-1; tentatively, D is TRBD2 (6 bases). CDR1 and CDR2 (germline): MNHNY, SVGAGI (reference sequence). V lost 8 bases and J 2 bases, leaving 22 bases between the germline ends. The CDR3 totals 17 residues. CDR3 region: CASGGGTSLFPYNEQFI. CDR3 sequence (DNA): TGTGCCAGCGGGGGAGGAACTAGCTTGTTTCCCTACAATGAGCAGTTCATC.

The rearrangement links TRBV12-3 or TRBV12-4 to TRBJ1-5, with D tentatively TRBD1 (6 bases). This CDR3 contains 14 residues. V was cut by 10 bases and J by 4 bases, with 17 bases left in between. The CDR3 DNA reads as TGTGCCATCACCATGGGACACCAGAATCAGCCCCAGCATTTT. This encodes CAITMGHQNQPQHF.

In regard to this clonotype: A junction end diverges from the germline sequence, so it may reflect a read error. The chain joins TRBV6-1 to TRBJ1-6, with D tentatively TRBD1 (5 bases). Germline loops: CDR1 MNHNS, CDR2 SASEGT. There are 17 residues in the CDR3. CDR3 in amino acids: CAISYIGQGRGNSPLHF. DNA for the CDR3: TGTGCCATCAGTTATATCGGGCAGGGAAGAGGAAATTCACCCCTCCACTTT.

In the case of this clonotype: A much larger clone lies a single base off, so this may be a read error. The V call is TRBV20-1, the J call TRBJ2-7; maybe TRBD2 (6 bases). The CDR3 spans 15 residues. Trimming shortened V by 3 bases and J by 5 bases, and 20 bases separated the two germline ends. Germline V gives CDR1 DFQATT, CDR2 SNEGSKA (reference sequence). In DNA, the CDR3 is TGCAGTGCTAGGGCGGATCGGGGGTTGGTCAACGAGCAGTACTTC. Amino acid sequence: CSARADRGLVNEQYF.

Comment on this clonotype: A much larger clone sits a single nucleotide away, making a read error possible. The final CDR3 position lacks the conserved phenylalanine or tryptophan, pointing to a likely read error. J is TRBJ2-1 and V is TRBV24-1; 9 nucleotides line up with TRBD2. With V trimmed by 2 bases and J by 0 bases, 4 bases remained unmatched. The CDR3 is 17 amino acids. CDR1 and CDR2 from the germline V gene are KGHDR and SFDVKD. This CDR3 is CATSDYNSGSSYNEQFS. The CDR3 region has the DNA TGTGCCACCAGTGATTATAATAGCGGGAGCTCCTACAATGAGCAGTTCTCC.

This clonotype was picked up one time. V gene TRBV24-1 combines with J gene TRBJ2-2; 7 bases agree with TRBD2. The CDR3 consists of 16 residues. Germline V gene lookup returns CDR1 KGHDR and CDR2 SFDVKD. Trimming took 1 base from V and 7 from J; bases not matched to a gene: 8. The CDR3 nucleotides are TGTGCCACCAGTGATTTTGGACTAGGAGGAGGCGGGGAGCTGTTTTTT. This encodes CATSDFGLGGGGELFF.

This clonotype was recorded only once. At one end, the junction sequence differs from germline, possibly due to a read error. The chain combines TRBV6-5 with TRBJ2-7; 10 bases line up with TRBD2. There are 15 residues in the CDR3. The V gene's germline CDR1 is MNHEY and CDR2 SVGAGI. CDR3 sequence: CANSYLAGVSYELYF. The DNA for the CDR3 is TGTGCCAACAGTTACCTAGCGGGAGTCTCCTACGAACTGTACTTC.

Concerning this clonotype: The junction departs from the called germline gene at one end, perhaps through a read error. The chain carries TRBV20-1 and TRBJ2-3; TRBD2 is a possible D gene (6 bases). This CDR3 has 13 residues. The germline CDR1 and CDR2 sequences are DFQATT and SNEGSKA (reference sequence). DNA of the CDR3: TGCAGTGATAGAGGGCTACCGGGGGATACACAGTATTTT. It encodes CSDRGLPGDTQYF.

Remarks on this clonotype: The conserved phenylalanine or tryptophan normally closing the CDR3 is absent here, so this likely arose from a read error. CDR3 region: CATGKTYEQYL. CDR3 bases: TGTGCCACCGGGAAAACCTACGAGCAGTACTTA. The chain employs TRBV6-6 and TRBJ2-7, with a possible D match to TRBD2 (5 bases). Looked up from germline, CDR1 is MNHNY and CDR2 is SVGAGI (reference sequence). Between the trimmed V and J ends, which lost 10 bases and 2 bases, there was a span of 9 bases. This CDR3 is 11 amino acids long.

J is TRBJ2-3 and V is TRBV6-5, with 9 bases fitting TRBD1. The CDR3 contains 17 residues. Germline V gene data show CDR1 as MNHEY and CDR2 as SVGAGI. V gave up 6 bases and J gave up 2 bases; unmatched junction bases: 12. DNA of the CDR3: TGTGCCAGCAGCCTCCCGGGACGGGACAGGGCCACAGATACGCAGTATTTT. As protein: CASSLPGRDRATDTQYF.

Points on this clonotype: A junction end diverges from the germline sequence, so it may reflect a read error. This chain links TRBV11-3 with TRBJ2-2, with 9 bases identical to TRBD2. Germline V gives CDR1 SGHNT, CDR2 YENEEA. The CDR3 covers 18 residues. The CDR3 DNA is TGTGGCAGCAGTTCCCCGGGAGCGGGAGGATACAGAGCCGGGGAGCTGTTTTTT. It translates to CGSSSPGAGGYRAGELFF.

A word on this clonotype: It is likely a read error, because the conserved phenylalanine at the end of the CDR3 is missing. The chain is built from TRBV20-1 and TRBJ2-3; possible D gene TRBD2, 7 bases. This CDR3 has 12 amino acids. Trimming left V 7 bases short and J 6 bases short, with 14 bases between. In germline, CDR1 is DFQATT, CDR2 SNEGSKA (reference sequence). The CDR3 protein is CSGEGGPDTQYY. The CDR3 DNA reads TGCAGTGGGGAGGGGGGGCCGGATACGCAGTATTAT.

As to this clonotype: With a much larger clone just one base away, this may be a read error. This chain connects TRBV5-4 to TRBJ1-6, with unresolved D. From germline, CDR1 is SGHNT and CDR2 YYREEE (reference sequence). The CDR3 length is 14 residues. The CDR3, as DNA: TGTGCCAACAGCTTCACCTCATATAATTCACCCCTCCACTTT. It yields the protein CANSFTSYNSPLHF.